The TCR beta chain described here comes from a study of control samples from healthy donors and cancer patients. Looked up from germline, CDR1 is SNHLY and CDR2 is FYNNEI. With 6 bases clipped from V and 4 bases from J, the junction kept 8 bases outside the gene matches. The CDR3 sequence is 14 residues long. Generated by immunoSEQ multiplex PCR, the TCRdb table keeps only in-frame clones and is missing some. Of about 130,000 clones listed, roughly 92% are singletons. Material: PBMCs. The TCR sequence derives from a man older than 75 with head and neck cancer. This rearrangement joins TRBV2 to TRBJ1-1, with 7 nucleotides matching TRBD1. The CDR3 spells CASREQGTSTEAFF. The CDR3 region has the DNA TGTGCCAGCAGAGAACAGGGGACAAGCACTGAAGCTTTCTTT.